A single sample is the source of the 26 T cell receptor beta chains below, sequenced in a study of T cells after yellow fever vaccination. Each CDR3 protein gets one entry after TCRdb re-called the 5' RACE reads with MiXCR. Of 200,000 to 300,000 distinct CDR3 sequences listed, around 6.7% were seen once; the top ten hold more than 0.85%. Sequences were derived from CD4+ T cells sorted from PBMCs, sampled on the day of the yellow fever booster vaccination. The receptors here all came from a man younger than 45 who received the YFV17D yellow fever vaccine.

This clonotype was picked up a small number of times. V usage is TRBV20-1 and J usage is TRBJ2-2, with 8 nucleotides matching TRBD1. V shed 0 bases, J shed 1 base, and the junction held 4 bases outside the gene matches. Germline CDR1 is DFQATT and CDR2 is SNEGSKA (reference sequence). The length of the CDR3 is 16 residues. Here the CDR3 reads CSARDAGQGNTGELFF. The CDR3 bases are TGCAGTGCTAGAGATGCCGGACAGGGGAACACCGGGGAGCTGTTTTTT.

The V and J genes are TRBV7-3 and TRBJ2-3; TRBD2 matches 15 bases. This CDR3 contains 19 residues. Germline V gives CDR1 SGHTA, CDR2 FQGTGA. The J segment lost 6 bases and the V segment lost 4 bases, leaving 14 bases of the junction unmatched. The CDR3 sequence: CASSSRRGGTSGRTDTQYF. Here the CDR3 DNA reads TGTGCCAGCAGCTCCCGGCGGGGCGGGACTAGCGGGAGGACCGATACGCAGTATTTT.

The CDR3 DNA sequence: TGCAGTGCGAGCCGGACTAGTAACTCGGAGACCCAGTACTTC. Translating it yields CSASRTSNSETQYF. The chain combines TRBV20-1 with TRBJ2-5; 7 bases are a match to TRBD2. The V gene end was trimmed by 6 bases and the J gene end by 5 bases; junction bases not matched to a gene: 12. From germline, CDR1 is DFQATT and CDR2 SNEGSKA (reference sequence). The CDR3 runs 14 residues.

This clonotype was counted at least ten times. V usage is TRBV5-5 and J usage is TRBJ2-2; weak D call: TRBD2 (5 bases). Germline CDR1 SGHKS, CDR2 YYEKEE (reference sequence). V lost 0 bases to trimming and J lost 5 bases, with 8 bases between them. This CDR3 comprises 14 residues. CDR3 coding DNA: TGTGCCAGCAGCTTGGCCTCGGGAACCGGGGAGCTGTTTTTT. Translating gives CASSLASGTGELFF. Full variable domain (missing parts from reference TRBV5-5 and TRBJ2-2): DAGVTQSPTHLIKTRGQQVTLRCSPISGHKSVSWYQQVLGQGPQFIFQYYEKEERGRGNFPDRFSARQFPNYSSELNVNALLLGDSALYLCASSLASGTGELFFGEGSRLTVL.

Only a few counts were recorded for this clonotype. CDR3 in DNA: TGTGCCATCAGTGAGGGGCAGCGGGAGGCCAATGAGCAGTTCTTC. Protein sequence: CAISEGQREANEQFF. The chain is built from TRBV10-3 and TRBJ2-1; TRBD2 matches at 9 bases. Germline assignment: CDR1 ENHRY and CDR2 SYGVKD. After removal of 2 bases from V and 6 bases from J, the junction contained 5 bases not matched to a gene. The CDR3 spans 15 residues.

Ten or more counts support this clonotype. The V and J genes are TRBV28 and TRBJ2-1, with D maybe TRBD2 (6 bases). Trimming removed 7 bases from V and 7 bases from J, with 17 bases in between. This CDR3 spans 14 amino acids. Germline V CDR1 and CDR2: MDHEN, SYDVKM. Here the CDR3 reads CASILGGIGNEQFF. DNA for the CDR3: TGTGCCAGCATCCTAGGCGGGATAGGGAATGAGCAGTTCTTC.

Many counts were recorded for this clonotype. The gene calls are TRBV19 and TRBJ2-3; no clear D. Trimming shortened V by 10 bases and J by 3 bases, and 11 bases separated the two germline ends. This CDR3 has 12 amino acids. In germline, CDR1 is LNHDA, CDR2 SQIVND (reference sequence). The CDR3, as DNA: TGTGCCACCAAGCCCAGGACAGATACGCAGTATTTT. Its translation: CATKPRTDTQYF.

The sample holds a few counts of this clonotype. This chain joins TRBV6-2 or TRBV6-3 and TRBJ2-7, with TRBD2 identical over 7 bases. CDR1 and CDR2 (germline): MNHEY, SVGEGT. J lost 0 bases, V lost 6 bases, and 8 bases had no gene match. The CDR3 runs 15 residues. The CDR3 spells CASSPGGTTSYEQYF. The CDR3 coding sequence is TGTGCCAGCAGCCCTGGCGGGACTACCTCCTACGAGCAGTACTTC.

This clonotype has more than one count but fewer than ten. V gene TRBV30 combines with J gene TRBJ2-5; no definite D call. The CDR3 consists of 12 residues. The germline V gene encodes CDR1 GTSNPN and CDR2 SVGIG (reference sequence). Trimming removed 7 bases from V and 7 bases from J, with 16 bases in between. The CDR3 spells CASRRRIGTQYF. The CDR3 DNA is TGTGCCTCCAGACGCCGAATAGGGACCCAGTACTTC.

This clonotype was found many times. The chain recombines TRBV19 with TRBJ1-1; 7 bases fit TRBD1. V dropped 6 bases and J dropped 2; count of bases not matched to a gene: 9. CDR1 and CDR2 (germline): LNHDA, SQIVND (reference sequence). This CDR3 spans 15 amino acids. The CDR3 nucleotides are TGTGCCAGTAGACCCACTGACAGGGCTAACACTGAAGCTTTCTTT. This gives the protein CASRPTDRANTEAFF.

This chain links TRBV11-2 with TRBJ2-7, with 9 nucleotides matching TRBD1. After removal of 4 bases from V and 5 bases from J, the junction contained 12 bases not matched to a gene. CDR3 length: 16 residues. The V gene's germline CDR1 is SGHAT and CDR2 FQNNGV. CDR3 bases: TGTGCCAGCAGCTACCTTACGGGACAGGGTCCCCACGAGCAGTACTTC. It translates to CASSYLTGQGPHEQYF. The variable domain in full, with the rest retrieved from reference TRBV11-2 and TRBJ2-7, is EAGVAQSPRYKIIEKRQSVAFWCNPISGHATLYWYQQILGQGPKLLIQFQNNGVVDDSQLPKDRFSAERLKGVDSTLKIQPAKLEDSAVYLCASSYLTGQGPHEQYFGPGTRLTVT.

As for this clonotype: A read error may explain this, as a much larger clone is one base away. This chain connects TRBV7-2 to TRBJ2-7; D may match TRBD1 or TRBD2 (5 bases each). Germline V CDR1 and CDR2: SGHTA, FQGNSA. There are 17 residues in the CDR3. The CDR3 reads CAISLRAVGGRSYEQYF. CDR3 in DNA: TGTGCCATCAGCCTAAGAGCGGTTGGGGGAAGATCCTACGAGCAGTACTTC.

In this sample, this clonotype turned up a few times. This chain's CDR3 is CATGINGQNYGYTF. The CDR3 DNA is TGTGCCACGGGGATTAATGGACAGAACTATGGCTACACCTTC. The chain employs TRBV10-3 and TRBJ1-2, with D perhaps matching TRBD1 (6 bases). This CDR3 is built from 14 residues. In germline, CDR1 is ENHRY, CDR2 SYGVKD. V was shortened by 10 bases and J by 2 bases, with 17 bases between the two germline ends.

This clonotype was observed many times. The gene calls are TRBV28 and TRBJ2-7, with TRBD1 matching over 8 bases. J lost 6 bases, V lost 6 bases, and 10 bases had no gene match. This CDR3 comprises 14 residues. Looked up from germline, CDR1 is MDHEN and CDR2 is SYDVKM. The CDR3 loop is CASRSPGTGVEQYF. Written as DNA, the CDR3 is TGTGCCAGCAGAAGCCCCGGGACAGGAGTCGAGCAGTACTTC.

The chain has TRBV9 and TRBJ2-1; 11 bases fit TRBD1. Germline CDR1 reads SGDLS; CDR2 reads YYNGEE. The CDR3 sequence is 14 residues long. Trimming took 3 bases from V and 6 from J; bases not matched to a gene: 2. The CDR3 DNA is TGTGCCAGCAGCGGCGGGACAGGGGGCAATGAGCAGTTCTTC. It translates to CASSGGTGGNEQFF.

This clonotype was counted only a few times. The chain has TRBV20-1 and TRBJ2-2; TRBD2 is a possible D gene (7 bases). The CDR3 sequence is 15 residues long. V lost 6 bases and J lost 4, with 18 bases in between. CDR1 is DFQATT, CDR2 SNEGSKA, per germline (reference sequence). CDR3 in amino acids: CSAPTQGRGTGELFF. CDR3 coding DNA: TGCAGTGCCCCCACTCAGGGGAGGGGCACCGGGGAGCTGTTTTTT.

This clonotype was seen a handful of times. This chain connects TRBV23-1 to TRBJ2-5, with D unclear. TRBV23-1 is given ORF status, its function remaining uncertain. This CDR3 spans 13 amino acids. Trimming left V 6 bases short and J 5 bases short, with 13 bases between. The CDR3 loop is CASSHVVSETQYF. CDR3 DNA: TGCGCCAGCAGCCACGTAGTTTCGGAGACCCAGTACTTC.

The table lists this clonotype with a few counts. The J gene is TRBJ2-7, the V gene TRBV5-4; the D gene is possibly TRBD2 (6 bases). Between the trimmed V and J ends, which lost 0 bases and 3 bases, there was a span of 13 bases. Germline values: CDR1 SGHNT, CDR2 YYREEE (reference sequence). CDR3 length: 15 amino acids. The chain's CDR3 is CASSLGPGENYEQYF. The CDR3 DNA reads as TGTGCCAGCAGCTTGGGTCCGGGGGAGAACTACGAGCAGTACTTC.

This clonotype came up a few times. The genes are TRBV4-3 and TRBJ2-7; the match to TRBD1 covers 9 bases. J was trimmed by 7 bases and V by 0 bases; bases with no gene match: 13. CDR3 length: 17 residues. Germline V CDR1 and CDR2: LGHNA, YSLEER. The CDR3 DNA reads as TGCGCCAGCAGCCAAGAGCCTCCCGACAGGGGGTTTCAAGAGCAGTACTTC. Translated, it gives CASSQEPPDRGFQEQYF.

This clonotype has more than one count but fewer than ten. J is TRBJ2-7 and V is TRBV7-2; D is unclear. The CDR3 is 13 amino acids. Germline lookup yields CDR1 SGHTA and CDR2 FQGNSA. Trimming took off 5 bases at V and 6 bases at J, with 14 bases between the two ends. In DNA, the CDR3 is TGTGCCAGCAGCCCGTCGGGTTCCCGCGAGCAGTACTTC. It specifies CASSPSGSREQYF.

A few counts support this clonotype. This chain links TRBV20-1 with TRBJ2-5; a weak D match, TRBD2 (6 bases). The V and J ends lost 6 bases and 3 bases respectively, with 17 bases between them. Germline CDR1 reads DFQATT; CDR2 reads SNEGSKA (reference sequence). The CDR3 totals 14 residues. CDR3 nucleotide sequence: TGCAGTGCATCAACTAGCTCCGTAAAAGAGACCCAGTACTTC. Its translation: CSASTSSVKETQYF.

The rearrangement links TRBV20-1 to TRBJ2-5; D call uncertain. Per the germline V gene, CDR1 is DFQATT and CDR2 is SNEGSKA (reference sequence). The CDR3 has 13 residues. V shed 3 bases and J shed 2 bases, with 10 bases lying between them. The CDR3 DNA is TGCAGTGCTAGTCGGGCAGTGCAAGAGACCCAGTACTTC. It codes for CSASRAVQETQYF.

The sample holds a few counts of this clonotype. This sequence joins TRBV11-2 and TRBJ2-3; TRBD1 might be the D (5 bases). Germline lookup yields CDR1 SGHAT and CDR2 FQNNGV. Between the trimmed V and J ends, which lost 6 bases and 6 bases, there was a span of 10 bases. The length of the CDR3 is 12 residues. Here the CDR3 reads CASSRQSDTQYF. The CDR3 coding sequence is TGTGCCAGCAGTAGACAGTCCGATACGCAGTATTTT.

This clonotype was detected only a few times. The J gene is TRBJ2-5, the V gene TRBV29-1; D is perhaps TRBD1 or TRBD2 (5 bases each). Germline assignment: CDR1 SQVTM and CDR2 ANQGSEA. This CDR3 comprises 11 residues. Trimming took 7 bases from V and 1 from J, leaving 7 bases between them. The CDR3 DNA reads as TGCAGCGGTGGGACCCAAGAGACCCAGTACTTC. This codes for CSGGTQETQYF.

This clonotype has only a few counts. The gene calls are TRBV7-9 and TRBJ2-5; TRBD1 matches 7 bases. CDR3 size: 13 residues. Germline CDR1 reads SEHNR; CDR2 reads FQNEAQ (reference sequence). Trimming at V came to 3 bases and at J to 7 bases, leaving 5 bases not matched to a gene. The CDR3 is CASSFDRVGTQYF. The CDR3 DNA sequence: TGTGCCAGCAGCTTCGACAGGGTGGGGACCCAGTACTTC.

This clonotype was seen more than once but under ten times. Here the CDR3 reads CASSLDSGTGGYEQYF. The CDR3 DNA is TGTGCCAGCAGCTTAGACTCCGGGACAGGGGGCTACGAGCAGTACTTC. The chain couples TRBV7-2 to TRBJ2-7, with TRBD1 matching 11 bases. CDR1 is SGHTA and CDR2 is FQGNSA in the germline V gene. This CDR3 has 16 amino acids. V trimming: 1 base; J trimming: 3 bases; junction bases outside the gene matches: 5.